One T cell receptor beta chain is described in this entry. Its target is not known. The sample belongs to a study of T-cell reconstitution after alpha-beta-depleted transplantation in children. The study's findings and limits: Reportedly, roughly two months post-transplant, alpha-beta T cells arose from several hundred expanded graft clones. Surviving recipient cells, namely T cells and thymic progenitors, were the source of high day-60 TCRbeta diversity in some patients. Counts and diversity of T cells one year after transplant came mostly from newly produced T cells.

Unique molecular identifiers were used to barcode this TCRbeta library. One entry per CDR3 protein results from TCRdb running MiXCR on the PCR reads. Here the sample spans 450,000 to 700,000 distinct CDR3 sequences, 27% being singletons. Per the germline V gene, CDR1 is SGHTA and CDR2 is FQGNSA. Trimming pared 8 bases from V and 0 bases from J, leaving 5 bases between. This CDR3 comprises 12 residues. Sample: PBMCs, taken before TCRalphabeta/CD19-depleted stem cell transplant. The rearrangement links TRBV7-2 to TRBJ1-3; no firm D call. This clonotype was sampled from a boy younger than two with Wiskott-Aldrich syndrome, due to receive a stem cell transplant. The CDR3 sequence: CASGISGNTIYF. The CDR3 nucleotides read TGTGCCAGCGGCATCTCTGGAAACACCATATATTTT.